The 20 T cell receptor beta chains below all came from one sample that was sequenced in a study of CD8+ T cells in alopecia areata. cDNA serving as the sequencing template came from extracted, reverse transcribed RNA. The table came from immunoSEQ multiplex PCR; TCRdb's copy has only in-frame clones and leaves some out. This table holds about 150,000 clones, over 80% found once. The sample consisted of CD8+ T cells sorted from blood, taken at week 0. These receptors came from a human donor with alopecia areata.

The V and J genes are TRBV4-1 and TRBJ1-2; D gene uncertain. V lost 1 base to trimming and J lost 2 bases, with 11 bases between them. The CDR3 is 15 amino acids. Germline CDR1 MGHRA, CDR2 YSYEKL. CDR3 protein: CASSQGPDLNYGYTF. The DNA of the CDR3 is TGCGCCAGCAGCCAAGGGCCCGATCTCAACTATGGCTACACCTTC.

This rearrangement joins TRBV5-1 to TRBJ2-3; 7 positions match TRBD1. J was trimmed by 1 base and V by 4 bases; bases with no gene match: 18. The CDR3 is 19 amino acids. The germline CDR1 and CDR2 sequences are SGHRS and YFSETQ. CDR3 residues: CASSLRQGASFLGTDTQYF. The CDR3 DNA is TGCGCCAGCAGCCTCAGACAGGGAGCGTCCTTTCTGGGCACAGATACGCAGTATTTT.

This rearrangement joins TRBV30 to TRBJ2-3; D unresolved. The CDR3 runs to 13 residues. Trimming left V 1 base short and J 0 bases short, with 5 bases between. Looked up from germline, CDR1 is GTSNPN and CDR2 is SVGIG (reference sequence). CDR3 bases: TGTGCCTGGAGTGCTGTAAGCACAGATACGCAGTATTTT. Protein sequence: CAWSAVSTDTQYF.

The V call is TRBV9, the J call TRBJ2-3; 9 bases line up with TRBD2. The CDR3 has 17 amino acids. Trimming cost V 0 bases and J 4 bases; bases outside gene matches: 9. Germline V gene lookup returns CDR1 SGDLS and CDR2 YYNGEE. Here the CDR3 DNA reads TGTGCCAGCAGCGTAGGTGGCGGGAGGGCCATGGCAGATACGCAGTATTTT. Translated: CASSVGGGRAMADTQYF.

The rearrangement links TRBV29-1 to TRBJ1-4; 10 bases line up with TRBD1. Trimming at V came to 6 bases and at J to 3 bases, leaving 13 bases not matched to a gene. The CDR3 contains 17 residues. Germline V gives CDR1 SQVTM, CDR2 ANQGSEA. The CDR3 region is CSVSSPGQGIPNEKLFF. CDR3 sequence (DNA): TGCAGCGTGAGCTCTCCGGGACAGGGGATACCTAATGAAAAACTGTTTTTT.

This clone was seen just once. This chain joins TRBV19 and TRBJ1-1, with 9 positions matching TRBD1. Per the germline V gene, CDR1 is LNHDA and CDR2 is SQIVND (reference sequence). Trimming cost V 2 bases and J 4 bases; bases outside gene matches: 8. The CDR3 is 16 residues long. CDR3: CASSIMGQGSSTEAFF. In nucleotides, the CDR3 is TGTGCCAGTAGTATAATGGGACAGGGAAGTAGCACTGAAGCTTTCTTT.

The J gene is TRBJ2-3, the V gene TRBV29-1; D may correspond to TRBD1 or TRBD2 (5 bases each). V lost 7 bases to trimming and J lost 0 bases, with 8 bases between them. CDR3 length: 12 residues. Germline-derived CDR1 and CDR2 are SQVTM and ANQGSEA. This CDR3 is CSAGDSTDTQYF. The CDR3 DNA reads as TGCAGCGCCGGGGACAGCACAGATACGCAGTATTTT.

CDR3 residues: CASSYLTDGNTGELFF. In DNA form, the CDR3 reads TGTGCCAGCAGTTACCTCACGGACGGGAACACCGGGGAGCTGTTTTTT. This chain connects TRBV6-5 to TRBJ2-2, with no clear D. Trimming removed 2 bases at V and 1 base at J, with 11 bases between. Germline assignment: CDR1 MNHEY and CDR2 SVGAGI. The CDR3 is 16 amino acids.

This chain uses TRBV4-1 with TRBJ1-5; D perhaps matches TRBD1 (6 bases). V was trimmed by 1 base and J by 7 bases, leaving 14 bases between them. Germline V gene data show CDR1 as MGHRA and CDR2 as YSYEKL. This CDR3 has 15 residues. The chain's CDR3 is CASSQARGEGQPQHF. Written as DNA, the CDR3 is TGCGCCAGCAGCCAAGCCAGGGGAGAGGGGCAGCCCCAGCATTTT.

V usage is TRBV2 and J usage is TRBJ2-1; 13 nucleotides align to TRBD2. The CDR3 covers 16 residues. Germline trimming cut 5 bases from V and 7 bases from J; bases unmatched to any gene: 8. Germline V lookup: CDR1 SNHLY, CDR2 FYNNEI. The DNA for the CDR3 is TGTGCCAGCAGTCAGACTAGCGGGGGGTTAAATAATGAGCAGTTCTTC. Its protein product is CASSQTSGGLNNEQFF.

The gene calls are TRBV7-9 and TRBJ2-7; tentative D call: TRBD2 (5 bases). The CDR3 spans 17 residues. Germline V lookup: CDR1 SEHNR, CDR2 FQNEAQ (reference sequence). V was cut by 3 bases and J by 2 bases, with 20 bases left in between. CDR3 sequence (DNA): TGTGCCAGCAGCTTCCAAACTTCGGCCGGGGTAGCCTACGAGCAGTACTTC. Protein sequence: CASSFQTSAGVAYEQYF.

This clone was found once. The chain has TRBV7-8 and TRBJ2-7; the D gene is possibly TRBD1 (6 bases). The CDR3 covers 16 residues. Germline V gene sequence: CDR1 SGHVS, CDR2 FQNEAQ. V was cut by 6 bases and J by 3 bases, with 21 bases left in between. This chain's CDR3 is CASSSDPDWDNYEQYF. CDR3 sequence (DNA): TGTGCCAGCAGTTCGGATCCGGACTGGGACAACTACGAGCAGTACTTC.

In nucleotides, the CDR3 is TGTGCCAGCAGCTTGGGGACAGCCTTCTCTGGGGCCAACGTCCTGACTTTC. Translated, it gives CASSLGTAFSGANVLTF. The chain links TRBV13 to TRBJ2-6, with TRBD1 matching 7 bases. The junction had 5 bases not matched to a gene; V was cut back by 3 bases and J by 0 bases. The CDR3 is made up of 17 amino acids. Germline V gene sequence: CDR1 PRHDT, CDR2 FYEKMQ (reference sequence).

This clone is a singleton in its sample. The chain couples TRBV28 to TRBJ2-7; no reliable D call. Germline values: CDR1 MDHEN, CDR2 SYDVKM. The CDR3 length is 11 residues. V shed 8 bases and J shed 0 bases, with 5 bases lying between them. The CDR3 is CASGDSYEQYF. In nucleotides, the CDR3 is TGTGCCAGCGGGGACTCCTACGAGCAGTACTTC.

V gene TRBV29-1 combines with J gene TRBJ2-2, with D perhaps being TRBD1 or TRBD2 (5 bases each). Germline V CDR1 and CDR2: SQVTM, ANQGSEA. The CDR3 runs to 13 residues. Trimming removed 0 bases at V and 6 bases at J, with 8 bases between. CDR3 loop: CSVEDGASGELFF. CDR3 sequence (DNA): TGCAGCGTTGAAGACGGGGCCTCCGGGGAGCTGTTTTTT.

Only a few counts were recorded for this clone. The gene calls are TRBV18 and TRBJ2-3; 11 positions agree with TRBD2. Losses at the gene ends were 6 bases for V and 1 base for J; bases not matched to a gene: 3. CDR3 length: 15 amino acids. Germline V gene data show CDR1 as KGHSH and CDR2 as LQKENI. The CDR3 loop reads CASSQTSGGTDTQYF. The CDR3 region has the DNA TGTGCCAGCTCCCAGACTAGCGGGGGCACAGATACGCAGTATTTT.

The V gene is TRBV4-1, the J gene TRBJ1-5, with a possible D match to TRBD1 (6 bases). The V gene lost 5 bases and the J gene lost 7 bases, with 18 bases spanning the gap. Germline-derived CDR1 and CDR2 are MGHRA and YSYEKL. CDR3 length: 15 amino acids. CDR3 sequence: CASSARRDISQPQHF. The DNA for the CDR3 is TGCGCCAGCAGCGCTCGCCGGGACATTTCCCAGCCCCAGCATTTT.

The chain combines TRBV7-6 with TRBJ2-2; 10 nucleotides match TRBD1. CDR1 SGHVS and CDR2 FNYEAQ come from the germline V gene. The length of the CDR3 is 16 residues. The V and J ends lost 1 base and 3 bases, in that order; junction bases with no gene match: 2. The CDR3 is CASSLGDRGYTGELFF. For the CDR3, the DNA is TGTGCCAGCAGCTTAGGGGACAGGGGATACACCGGGGAGCTGTTTTTT.

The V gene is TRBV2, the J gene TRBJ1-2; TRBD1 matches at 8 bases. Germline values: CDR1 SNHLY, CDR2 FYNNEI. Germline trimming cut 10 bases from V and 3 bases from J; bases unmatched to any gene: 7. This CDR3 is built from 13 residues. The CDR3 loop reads CAKPNRGDYGYTF. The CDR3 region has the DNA TGTGCCAAGCCAAACAGGGGGGACTATGGCTACACCTTC. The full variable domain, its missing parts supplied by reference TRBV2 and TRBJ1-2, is EPEVTQTPSHQVTQMGQEVILRCVPISNHLYFYWYRQILGQKVEFLVSFYNNEISEKSEIFDDQFSVERPDGSNFTLKIRSTKLEDSAMYFCAKPNRGDYGYTFGSGTRLTVV.

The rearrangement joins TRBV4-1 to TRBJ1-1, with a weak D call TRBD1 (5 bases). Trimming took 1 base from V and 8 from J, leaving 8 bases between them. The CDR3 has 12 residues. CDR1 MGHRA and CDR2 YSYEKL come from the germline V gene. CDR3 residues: CASSQGGKEAFF. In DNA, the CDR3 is TGCGCCAGCAGCCAAGGGGGGAAAGAAGCTTTCTTT.